This entry concerns a single T cell receptor (beta chain). No antigen is known for it. Noted time point: sample taken at primary tumor resection. Sequencing of whole RNA from tumor, nontumor lung or frozen PBMC involved no sorting. Untreated early-stage non-small cell lung cancer patients, about 70 in total, were the donors. The data belong to a study of spatial heterogeneity in lung cancer. The study, taken as a whole, reports: Blood showed ubiquitous tumor TCRs more often at resection than at routine follow-up.

A single record per CDR3 protein comes from TCRdb applying MiXCR to the 5' RACE reads. The sample includes about 82,000 distinct CDR3 sequences, around an eighth of them seen just once. V was pared by 4 bases and J by 1 base, with 5 bases of the junction left unmatched. The CDR3 is 15 residues long. Per the germline V gene, CDR1 is DFQATT and CDR2 is SNEGSKA (reference sequence). This sequence joins TRBV20-1 and TRBJ2-5; 11 bases line up with TRBD2. The sample in question was PBMCs, obtained at surgery. The origin of this receptor is a male donor with early-stage non-small cell lung cancer. CDR3 sequence: CSATRLAGSQETQYF. As DNA, the CDR3 is TGCAGTGCTACCCGACTAGCGGGGTCCCAAGAGACCCAGTACTTC.